This passage covers 27 T cell receptor beta chains from one sample sequenced in a study of Ad26.COV2.S vaccination and SARS-CoV-2 variants. Sequencing used immunoSEQ multiplex PCR; TCRdb keeps in-frame clones, though not all of them. This table has about 350,000 clones, approximately 90% appearing once. Treatment here: around 19 received Ad26.COV2.S at low or high dose, single or two shots; about 5 received placebo; per-sample allocation not given. Specimen acquisition occurred on day 63 following the initial vaccine or placebo injection. The specimen comprised peripheral blood, sampled in a trial of Ad26.COV2.S vaccine versus placebo. Source of these receptors: a person between 18 and 60 years old who received the Ad26.COV2.S COVID-19 vaccine or a placebo.

The gene calls are TRBV7-9 and TRBJ1-1; D gene unclear. The CDR3 is 13 residues long. V lost 5 bases and J 11 bases, leaving 18 bases between the germline ends. Germline loops: CDR1 SEHNR, CDR2 FQNEAQ (reference sequence). DNA of the CDR3: TGTGCCAGCAGCCGATCCGAGGGTCTAGAGGCTTTCTTT. This encodes CASSRSEGLEAFF.

Turning to this clone: The sample has other DNA sequences that encode this CDR3 too. This chain's CDR3 is CASSLAQGSTDTQYF. CDR3 sequence (DNA): TGTGCCAGCAGCTTAGCCCAGGGGAGCACAGATACGCAGTATTTT. The chain links TRBV7-9 to TRBJ2-3, with a possible D match to TRBD1 (6 bases). V was shortened by 0 bases and J by 0 bases, with 7 bases between the two germline ends. The CDR3 runs 15 residues. The germline V gene has CDR1 SEHNR and CDR2 FQNEAQ (reference sequence).

This chain connects TRBV3-1 (or the pseudogene TRBV3-2) to TRBJ1-6; unclear D gene. From germline, CDR1 is LGHDT and CDR2 YNNKEL (reference sequence). Trimming removed 0 bases from V and 9 bases from J, with 21 bases in between. This CDR3 is 18 amino acids long. The CDR3: CASSQDHYAVGVGSPLHF. Written as DNA, the CDR3 is TGTGCCAGCAGCCAAGACCATTATGCAGTTGGGGTTGGTTCACCCCTCCACTTT.

The gene calls are TRBV11-2 and TRBJ2-1; D perhaps matches TRBD1 (6 bases). This CDR3 has 14 amino acids. The V end lost 4 bases, the J end lost 9 bases, and 16 bases lay between the germline ends. Per germline, CDR1 SGHAT and CDR2 FQNNGV. The DNA of the CDR3 is TGTGCCAGCAGCTCACTTCAGGGGAGAGGTGAGCAGTTCTTC. Translating it yields CASSSLQGRGEQFF.

The gene calls are TRBV25-1 and TRBJ1-4; TRBD1 matches 7 bases. J was trimmed by 7 bases and V by 3 bases; bases with no gene match: 5. There are 14 residues in the CDR3. In germline, CDR1 is MGHDK, CDR2 SYGVNS. CDR3 sequence reads: CASSDRQGGEKLFF. The CDR3 region has the DNA TGTGCCAGCAGTGATAGACAGGGAGGTGAAAAACTGTTTTTT.

The V and J genes are TRBV5-1 and TRBJ1-4, with D maybe TRBD1 (5 bases). CDR3 length equals 14 residues. The V end was cut by 4 bases, the J end by 6 bases, with 13 bases between. CDR1 SGHRS and CDR2 YFSETQ come from the germline V gene. The CDR3 DNA follows: TGCGCCAGCAGCCCGGAAGGGACGGATGAAAAACTGTTTTTT. It is translated as CASSPEGTDEKLFF.

The chain carries TRBV11-2 and TRBJ2-3, with 13 positions matching TRBD2. V lost 5 bases, J lost 4 bases, and 6 bases stayed unmatched. This CDR3 comprises 16 residues. The germline CDR1 and CDR2 sequences are SGHAT and FQNNGV. CDR3 amino acids: CASSPVGLAGADTQYF. The CDR3 DNA follows: TGTGCCAGCAGCCCTGTCGGACTAGCGGGGGCAGATACGCAGTATTTT. The full variable domain, in which reference TRBV11-2 and TRBJ2-3 provide the parts outside the CDR3, is EAGVAQSPRYKIIEKRQSVAFWCNPISGHATLYWYQQILGQGPKLLIQFQNNGVVDDSQLPKDRFSAERLKGVDSTLKIQPAKLEDSAVYLCASSPVGLAGADTQYFGPGTRLTVL.

The chain links TRBV28 to TRBJ1-5; no reliable D call. The germline V and J ends were trimmed by 5 bases and 0 bases, with 17 bases remaining between them. CDR3 length equals 17 residues. CDR1 is MDHEN and CDR2 is SYDVKM in the germline V gene. The CDR3 sequence is CASSIPPAHSSNQPQHF. In DNA, the CDR3 is TGTGCCAGCAGTATCCCTCCGGCCCACTCTAGCAATCAGCCCCAGCATTTT.

V and J are TRBV18 and TRBJ1-2, with 7 bases lining up with TRBD1. The CDR3 covers 16 residues. V shed 3 bases and J 8 bases; nucleotides not matched to a gene: 15. The germline CDR1 and CDR2 sequences are KGHSH and LQKENI. CDR3 DNA: TGTGCCAGCTCACCGAAACGGGACAGTGGGTCTGAGGGCTACACCTTC. Its translation: CASSPKRDSGSEGYTF.

In regard to this clone: Other DNA sequences in the sample encode the same CDR3. The chain uses TRBV5-1 and TRBJ1-5; D not certain. Trimming took 1 base from V and 1 from J, leaving 3 bases between them. The CDR3 consists of 13 residues. From germline, CDR1 is SGHRS and CDR2 YFSETQ. DNA of the CDR3: TGCGCCAGCAGCTTGAGCAGCAATCAGCCCCAGCATTTT. Protein: CASSLSSNQPQHF.

This clone was observed a few times. The chain combines TRBV6-5 with TRBJ2-3, with D possibly matching TRBD2 (6 bases). Germline loops: CDR1 MNHEY, CDR2 SVGAGI. The CDR3 length is 15 residues. Trimming stripped 8 bases from V and 3 bases from J, with 18 bases between. The CDR3 sequence is CASRSGGSSTDTQYF. CDR3 coding DNA: TGTGCCAGCCGCTCCGGGGGTAGTAGTACAGATACGCAGTATTTT.

V and J are TRBV7-3 and TRBJ2-2; 13 bases are a match to TRBD2. CDR3 length: 16 residues. Germline V CDR1 and CDR2: SGHTA, FQGTGA. The junction had 4 bases not matched to a gene; V was cut back by 5 bases and J by 4 bases. Here the CDR3 reads CASSRTSGGGTGELFF. CDR3 nucleotide sequence: TGTGCCAGCAGCAGGACTAGCGGGGGAGGCACCGGGGAGCTGTTTTTT.

The chain employs TRBV7-9 and TRBJ2-3, with D unresolved. The CDR3 runs 16 residues. Per the germline V gene, CDR1 is SEHNR and CDR2 is FQNEAQ (reference sequence). V was pared by 5 bases and J by 6 bases, with 21 bases between. CDR3 in DNA: TGTGCCAGCAGCAGAGGAGCCGGAATAAAGGCCGATACGCAGTATTTT. Protein sequence: CASSRGAGIKADTQYF. Filled out from reference TRBV7-9 and TRBJ2-3, the complete variable domain reads DTGVSQNPRHKITKRGQNVTFRCDPISEHNRLYWYRQTLGQGPEFLTYFQNEAQLEKSRLLSDRFSAERPKGSFSTLEIQRTEQGDSAMYLCASSRGAGIKADTQYFGPGTRLTVL.

The genes are TRBV10-3 and TRBJ1-4; no definite D call. Germline V lookup: CDR1 ENHRY, CDR2 SYGVKD. The CDR3 has 11 residues. Trimming stripped 6 bases from V and 7 bases from J, with 6 bases between. Here the CDR3 DNA reads TGTGCCATCAGCCCAGGTGAAAAACTGTTTTTT. This translates into CAISPGEKLFF.

The genes are TRBV28 and TRBJ1-2; D gene unclear. V lost 8 bases to trimming and J lost 2 bases, with 12 bases between them. The CDR3 spans 13 residues. In germline, CDR1 is MDHEN, CDR2 SYDVKM. The CDR3 loop reads CASGGTGNYGYTF. CDR3 sequence (DNA): TGTGCCAGCGGAGGCACGGGGAACTATGGCTACACCTTC.

The sample holds a few counts of this clone. This chain joins TRBV3-1 (or the pseudogene TRBV3-2) and TRBJ1-6; D uncertain. The ends were cut back, 6 bases at V and 10 bases at J, with 10 bases in the middle. The CDR3 contains 12 residues. From germline, CDR1 is LGHDT and CDR2 YNNKEL (reference sequence). CDR3 bases: TGTGCCAGCAGACTAACCGGGTCACCCCTCCACTTT. It encodes CASRLTGSPLHF.

The chain is built from TRBV6-6 and TRBJ2-7, with no clear D. V shed 2 bases and J shed 6 bases, with 8 bases lying between them. CDR1 and CDR2 (germline): MNHNY, SVGAGI (reference sequence). This CDR3 is built from 12 residues. The DNA of the CDR3 is TGTGCCAGCAGTTACGGGGTGGGCGAGCAGTACTTC. It yields the protein CASSYGVGEQYF.

J is TRBJ2-6 and V is TRBV5-1; 9 bases agree with TRBD1. CDR1 and CDR2 from the germline V gene are SGHRS and YFSETQ. This CDR3 has 20 residues. J was trimmed by 0 bases and V by 2 bases; bases with no gene match: 12. The CDR3 spells CASSLTPLGTGFSGANVLTF. DNA of the CDR3: TGCGCCAGCAGCTTAACGCCTCTAGGGACAGGGTTCTCTGGGGCCAACGTCCTGACTTTC.

V is TRBV18 and J is TRBJ1-3; D gene unclear. CDR3 length: 15 residues. The V gene's germline CDR1 is KGHSH and CDR2 LQKENI. The V gene lost 2 bases and the J gene lost 0 bases, with 8 bases spanning the gap. Here the CDR3 DNA reads TGTGCCAGCTCACCAGTCGAGAGCTCTGGAAACACCATATATTTT. Protein sequence: CASSPVESSGNTIYF. Supplemented by reference TRBV18 and TRBJ1-3, the full variable domain reads NAGVMQNPRHLVRRRGQEARLRCSPMKGHSHVYWYRQLPEEGLKFMVYLQKENIIDESGMPKERFSAEFPKEGPSILRIQQVVRGDSAAYFCASSPVESSGNTIYFGEGSWLTVV.

This clone was recorded once. The gene calls are TRBV7-8 and TRBJ2-7, with TRBD1 identical over 8 bases. The CDR3 totals 16 residues. The trim removed 4 bases at V and 6 bases at J, leaving 14 bases unmatched. Germline CDR1 is SGHVS and CDR2 is FQNEAQ. CDR3 in DNA: TGTGCCAGCAGCTCCGAGACAGGGGCATCGGGGCGCGAGCAGTACTTC. Its translation: CASSSETGASGREQYF.

V gene TRBV5-1 combines with J gene TRBJ2-1, with TRBD1 matching 7 bases. The V gene end was trimmed by 0 bases and the J gene end by 0 bases; junction bases not matched to a gene: 6. The germline gives CDR1 SGHRS, CDR2 YFSETQ. The CDR3 is made up of 17 amino acids. In nucleotides, the CDR3 is TGCGCCAGCAGCTTGGAAAAAGGGGACAGCTCCTACAATGAGCAGTTCTTC. This encodes CASSLEKGDSSYNEQFF.

This sequence joins TRBV2 and TRBJ2-4; D call uncertain. Germline V CDR1 and CDR2: SNHLY, FYNNEI. The CDR3 runs 15 residues. V lost 3 bases, J lost 1 base, and 10 bases lay in between. The CDR3 DNA follows: TGTGCCAGCAGTGAGGATGAACAGGCCAAAAACATTCAGTACTTC. This gives the protein CASSEDEQAKNIQYF.

The J gene is TRBJ1-1, the V gene TRBV2; 7 bases line up with TRBD1. Germline V gene sequence: CDR1 SNHLY, CDR2 FYNNEI. This CDR3 has 14 residues. V dropped 7 bases and J dropped 4; count of bases not matched to a gene: 9. This CDR3 reads CASTLGQVPTEAFF. CDR3 sequence (DNA): TGTGCCAGCACCCTCGGACAGGTGCCCACTGAAGCTTTCTTT.

This clone was observed a few times. The chain uses TRBV7-8 and TRBJ1-6; D call uncertain. CDR1 is SGHVS, CDR2 FQNEAQ, per germline. Trimming took 1 base from V and 6 from J, leaving 7 bases between them. The CDR3 extends over 14 amino acids. The CDR3 here is CASSLGGINSPLHF. The CDR3 DNA is TGTGCCAGCAGCTTAGGAGGGATTAATTCACCCCTCCACTTT.

The chain recombines TRBV5-1 with TRBJ2-5; 9 bases align to TRBD1. The V and J ends lost 3 bases and 7 bases, in that order; junction bases with no gene match: 7. This CDR3 region has 14 residues. CDR1 is SGHRS and CDR2 is YFSETQ in the germline V gene. CDR3 amino acids: CASSWGQGTGTQYF. The CDR3 DNA follows: TGCGCCAGCAGCTGGGGACAGGGTACAGGGACCCAGTACTTC.

The genes are TRBV7-2 and TRBJ1-6; possibly TRBD1 for D (5 bases). CDR3 length: 14 amino acids. Trimming stripped 5 bases from V and 5 bases from J, with 10 bases between. Germline V gene sequence: CDR1 SGHTA, CDR2 FQGNSA. The CDR3 DNA sequence: TGTGCCAGCAGCCAAAGCAGGGATAATTCACCCCTCCACTTT. It is translated as CASSQSRDNSPLHF.

The gene calls are TRBV6-5 and TRBJ1-5, with a possible D match to TRBD1 (6 bases). Germline V gene lookup returns CDR1 MNHEY and CDR2 SVGAGI. The CDR3 loop spans 15 amino acids. Trimming left V 4 bases short and J 5 bases short, with 15 bases between. The CDR3 is CASSSQGSLYQPQHF. The CDR3, as DNA: TGTGCCAGCAGTTCGCAGGGGAGTTTGTATCAGCCCCAGCATTTT.